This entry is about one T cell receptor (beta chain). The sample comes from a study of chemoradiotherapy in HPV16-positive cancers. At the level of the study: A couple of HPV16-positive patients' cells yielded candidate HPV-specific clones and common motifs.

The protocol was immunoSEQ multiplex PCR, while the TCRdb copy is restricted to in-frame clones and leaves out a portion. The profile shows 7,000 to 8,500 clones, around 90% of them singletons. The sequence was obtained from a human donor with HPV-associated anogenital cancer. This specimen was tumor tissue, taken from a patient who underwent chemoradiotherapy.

Here the CDR3 reads CASSLDPVNTEAFF. CDR3 DNA: TGTGCCAGCAGCTTAGACCCGGTGAACACTGAAGCTTTCTTT. The chain combines TRBV13 with TRBJ1-1; unclear D gene. This CDR3 spans 14 amino acids. Germline V gives CDR1 PRHDT, CDR2 FYEKMQ (reference sequence). Trimming pared 1 base from V and 0 bases from J, leaving 6 bases between.